This T cell receptor (beta chain) was sequenced for a study of CD8+ T cells in alopecia areata (dated by TCRdb to about 2018). About the investigation overall: High-throughput TCRbeta sequencing was used to examine T cell clonal expansion in alopecia areata in both the C3H/HeJ mouse model and human patients. The RNA source kit depended on sample type: the PAXgene miRNA kit for fixed scalp, the miRNeasy kit for PBMCs, and the RNeasy kit for mouse skin. On the human side, TCRbeta sequencing was run on scalp tissue and on sorted CD4+ and CD8+ peripheral blood T cells from healthy controls and from alopecia areata patients with either patchy or totalis/universalis disease. Scalp clonality was compared among normal scalp (n=4), patchy alopecia areata scalp (n=8), and alopecia totalis/universalis scalp (n=8). TCRbeta CDR3 regions were amplified by immunoSEQ multiplex PCR with 35 Vbeta forward and 13 Jbeta reverse primers.

After PBMCs were isolated by density centrifugation and stained for CD3, CD4 and CD8, a FACSAria was used to sort CD4+ and CD8+ T cells. Scalp biopsies and blood samples were obtained from unaffected controls. Library preparation was by the immunoSEQ multiplex PCR assay. To provide template for TCR sequencing, every sample had RNA extracted and reverse transcribed into cDNA. First-strand cDNA was synthesized with SuperScript III using a 2:1 mix of oligo-dT and random hexamers. Amplification bias was assessed with a synthetic immune receptor repertoire, and residual bias was removed computationally. For the original study's pipeline: Raw reads were preprocessed to remove errors, and CDR3 was defined according to IMGT conventions as the region from the conserved cysteine to phenylalanine. Clonality was calculated as 1 minus Shannon entropy normalized by log2 of the number of productive unique TCRs. CD4 or CD8 identity of scalp clones was inferred by cross-referencing scalp TCRbeta sequences with sorted blood CD4 and CD8 repertoires. Held by TCRdb, this immuneACCESS table contains in-frame sequences only and omits some clones. Under half of the omission traces to an unresolved V gene where checked; the cause of the rest is unknown. V, J and clone size are those of that table, while D and trimming were read from the DNA. A total of about 200,000 clones appear in this sample, about 61% of them only once. The ten largest clones capture approximately 4.9% of the sample.

In the case of this clone: The target of this receptor is not known. No base-level quality is on record; no much larger clone is a single base apart.

The research as a whole found: Lesional scalp, especially in alopecia totalis/universalis, showed higher clonality and more expanded CD8+ clones than normal scalp, suggesting antigenic drive. Shared TCR sequences between patients were less evident than in mice, which may be partly attributable to HLA diversity in the patient population. Scalp TCR repertoire analysis is complicated because resident alphabeta T cells in normal human skin are also sequenced, whereas mouse skin is dominated by gammadelta T cells.

The source is a human donor in good health. Sequencing was done on a sample of CD8+ T cells sorted from blood.

The CDR3 is CSASSGGRQYF. The bases read TGCAGTGCTTCTTCGGGGGGACGCCAGTACTTC. Recombination linked TRBV20-1 to TRBJ2-5; 7 central bases correspond to TRBD2. V lost 5 bases and J lost 10 bases, and the count of bases not matched to a germline gene is 7. For CDR1 and CDR2, the germline V gene (reference sequence) lists DFQATT and SNEGSKA. From cysteine to phenylalanine, the CDR3 is 11 amino acids long. Just CDR3 DNA is preserved here, 33 bases in frame from base 1.